This TCR beta chain derives from a study of cytomegalovirus exposure and HLA in healthy donors. Study-level background: There were approximately 400 genotyped donors. Of these, about 81% fell in the genetic ancestry cluster associated with self-reported Caucasian donors.

On this clone itself: Its antigen is as yet unknown.

The V gene's germline CDR1 is SNHLY and CDR2 FYNNEI. CDR3 length: 16 residues. V was clipped by 3 bases and J by 0 bases; unmatched bases: 5. General study points: Upon later analysis, TCR association rates were observed to vary by HLA locus, being highest for DRB1 and lowest for HLA-C. In vitro, three CMV-associated chains proved specific for CMV antigens. Earlier findings revealed that most TCR beta V segments proved productive either about 90% or about 30% of the time.

Primers: 60 Vbeta forward and 13 Jbeta reverse. Measured with immunoSEQ multiplex PCR; TCRdb has only the in-frame clones, and not every one. Seen here are about 170,000 clones, under 80% observed once, and the top ten hold around 3.1%. Sequenced input: PBMCs. The chain uses TRBV2 and TRBJ1-5; TRBD1 aligns across 7 bases. This clonotype was sampled from a female donor in good health and CMV-seronegative. In DNA form, the CDR3 reads TGTGCCAGCAGTGAGGTGGGACAGTATAGCAATCAGCCCCAGCATTTT. This gives the protein CASSEVGQYSNQPQHF. Full variable domain (missing parts from reference TRBV2 and TRBJ1-5): EPEVTQTPSHQVTQMGQEVILRCVPISNHLYFYWYRQILGQKVEFLVSFYNNEISEKSEIFDDQFSVERPDGSNFTLKIRSTKLEDSAMYFCASSEVGQYSNQPQHFGDGTRLSIL.